This record concerns one TCR beta chain sequence. The antigen remains unidentified. Through a sample-barcoded 5' primer and a J-beta primer mix, a second PCR was run for 7 to 11 cycles. From each sample, at least 2.5 million paired-end reads containing CDR3 were obtained. TCRdb independently ran MiXCR on the 5' RACE reads; one entry per CDR3 protein. The sample has approximately 1,700,000 distinct CDR3 sequences, roughly two fifths seen once. The source of the sample is a study of blood T cells in healthy people across ages. Study-level results: The study found more naive CD4+ cells and higher diversity in long-lived than aged donors.

Collection of 9.5 to 10 milliliters of peripheral blood was performed for each donor. The TCR comes from a human donor in good health. The sample was blood.

CDR3 protein: CASSPSGTGAFGQFF. In nucleotides, the CDR3 is TGTGCCAGCAGTCCATCCGGGACAGGGGCCTTCGGGCAGTTCTTC. The gene calls are TRBV12-3 or TRBV12-4 and TRBJ2-1, with TRBD1 matching 10 bases. The ends lost 5 bases at V and 12 bases at J; junction bases unmatched: 13. CDR3 size: 15 residues.